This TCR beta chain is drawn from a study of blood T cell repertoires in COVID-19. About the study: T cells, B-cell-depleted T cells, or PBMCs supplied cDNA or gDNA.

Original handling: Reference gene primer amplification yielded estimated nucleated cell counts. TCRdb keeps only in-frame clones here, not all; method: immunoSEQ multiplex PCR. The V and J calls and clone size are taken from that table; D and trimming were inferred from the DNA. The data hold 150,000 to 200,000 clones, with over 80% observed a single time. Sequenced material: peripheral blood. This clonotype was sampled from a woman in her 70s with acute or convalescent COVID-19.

The CDR3 loop is CASSQDPGRETQYF. As DNA, the CDR3 is TGTGCCAGCAGCCAAGATCCCGGTCGAGAGACCCAGTACTTC. This chain links TRBV3-1 (or the pseudogene TRBV3-2) with TRBJ2-5; D call uncertain. The CDR3 has 14 residues. V lost 0 bases and J lost 4, with 9 bases in between. The germline V gene encodes CDR1 LGHDT and CDR2 YNNKEL (reference sequence).